These 10 T cell receptor beta chains were all obtained from the same sample, sequenced in a study of shared clonotypes between healthy human individuals. Sequencing was performed with immunoSEQ multiplex PCR; in TCRdb, only in-frame clones are kept and a portion is missing. This sample has approximately 2.5 million clones, with just over 90% found just once. Input material: naive CD4+ T cells sorted from blood. Subset defined: CD45RA+ positively selected. These receptor sequences come from a man in his late teens or twenties in good health.

The chain has TRBV10-3 and TRBJ2-1; no clear D. V lost 6 bases and J lost 5, with 8 bases in between. This CDR3 region has 12 residues. Germline V gene data show CDR1 as ENHRY and CDR2 as SYGVKD. The CDR3 loop reads CAISRPNNEQFF. CDR3 bases: TGTGCCATCAGCAGACCCAACAATGAGCAGTTCTTC.

The chain joins TRBV11-3 to TRBJ2-1, with D maybe TRBD2 (6 bases). The germline V gene encodes CDR1 SGHNT and CDR2 YENEEA. The CDR3 has 16 residues. Trimming removed 5 bases at V and 7 bases at J, with 21 bases between. This CDR3 is CASSATGSGFGNEQFF. The CDR3 DNA follows: TGTGCCAGCAGCGCCACCGGGAGCGGGTTCGGGAATGAGCAGTTCTTC.

CDR3 residues: CASRTGEEQYF. CDR3 nucleotides: TGTGCCAGTCGGACAGGGGAAGAGCAGTACTTC. V and J are TRBV19 and TRBJ2-7, with 9 bases lining up with TRBD1. Germline V gene lookup returns CDR1 LNHDA and CDR2 SQIVND (reference sequence). The CDR3 contains 11 residues. The V gene end was trimmed by 8 bases and the J gene end by 7 bases; junction bases not matched to a gene: 3.

The chain recombines TRBV7-2 with TRBJ1-2, with D uncertain. This CDR3 region has 13 residues. The germline V and J ends were trimmed by 5 bases and 4 bases, with 11 bases remaining between them. The germline V gene has CDR1 SGHTA and CDR2 FQGNSA. This CDR3 is CASSQDSFYGYTF. CDR3 DNA sequence: TGTGCCAGCAGCCAGGACTCCTTCTATGGCTACACCTTC. The full variable domain, in which reference TRBV7-2 and TRBJ1-2 provide the parts outside the CDR3, is GAGVSQSPSNKVTEKGKDVELRCDPISGHTALYWYRQSLGQGLEFLIYFQGNSAPDKSGLPSDRFSAERTGGSVSTLTIQRTQQEDSAVYLCASSQDSFYGYTFGSGTRLTVV.

This chain links TRBV10-2 with TRBJ2-7; maybe TRBD1 (5 bases). The germline V and J ends were trimmed by 6 bases and 0 bases, with 9 bases remaining between them. CDR3 length: 13 residues. Germline CDR1 is WSHSY and CDR2 is SAAADI. The CDR3 is CASSVGVSYEQYF. In DNA form, the CDR3 reads TGCGCCAGCAGCGTAGGGGTCTCCTACGAGCAGTACTTC.

The V call is TRBV19, the J call TRBJ1-4, with TRBD1 as a possible D gene (5 bases). CDR1 is LNHDA and CDR2 is SQIVND in the germline V gene (reference sequence). This CDR3 region has 15 residues. Trimming removed 6 bases at V and 5 bases at J, with 16 bases between. CDR3: CASSPLAGFNEKLFF. CDR3 nucleotides: TGTGCCAGTAGCCCTTTAGCAGGGTTCAATGAAAAACTGTTTTTT.

The rearrangement uses TRBV4-1 and TRBJ1-5, with D perhaps matching TRBD1 (6 bases). Germline CDR1 reads MGHRA; CDR2 reads YSYEKL. CDR3 length: 21 residues. The V gene lost 3 bases and the J gene lost 0 bases, with 27 bases spanning the gap. CDR3 sequence (DNA): TGCGCCAGCAGCCATGCCCTTCAACAGGGAACCCTTCCATTTAGCAATCAGCCCCAGCATTTT. As protein: CASSHALQQGTLPFSNQPQHF.

The CDR3 region is CASSDRQEAYGYTF. In nucleotides, the CDR3 is TGTGCCAGCAGTGACAGACAGGAAGCCTATGGCTACACCTTC. The chain uses TRBV6-1 and TRBJ1-2; maybe TRBD1 (6 bases). CDR3 size: 14 residues. V was pared by 3 bases and J by 4 bases, with 12 bases between. Germline CDR1 is MNHNS and CDR2 is SASEGT.

V gene TRBV4-1 combines with J gene TRBJ2-1, with D possibly being TRBD1 (6 bases). Germline-derived CDR1 and CDR2 are MGHRA and YSYEKL. The CDR3 runs to 14 residues. Trimming pared 4 bases from V and 8 bases from J, leaving 15 bases between. In DNA form, the CDR3 reads TGCGCCAGCAGCCGCCTACAGGGTCTCGATGAGCAGTTCTTC. Its translation is CASSRLQGLDEQFF.

In this sample, this clone turned up once. The V gene is TRBV5-1, the J gene TRBJ1-1; 8 positions agree with TRBD1. V was pared by 2 bases and J by 4 bases, with 10 bases of the junction left unmatched. Germline V lookup: CDR1 SGHRS, CDR2 YFSETQ. This CDR3 is built from 16 residues. The CDR3 bases are TGCGCCAGCAGCTTTTCGGACAGGGTTGGTAGCACTGAAGCTTTCTTT. Translated, it gives CASSFSDRVGSTEAFF.